This entry features one TCR beta chain sequence. Its antigen is unknown. Per-nucleotide qualities are absent, and no much larger clonotype sits a single base away. The library was produced with the immunoSEQ multiplex PCR assay. For the multiplex PCR, a mixture combining 60 forward primers for TCR Vbeta segments and 13 reverse primers for TCR Jbeta segments was used. Amplification of the CDR3 region of rearranged TCR beta genes was performed with a multiplex PCR assay on genomic DNA. The Illumina HiSeq System was used to sequence the amplified TCR beta libraries as 87-base-pair reads. The authors' analysis ran thus. In a later analysis, about 80 million unique TCR beta chains were counted across the roughly 610 repertoires, and roughly 10 million of these chains were shared by at least two donors. Raw reads were error-corrected and collapsed into unique sequences by a nearest-neighbor algorithm in which closely related sequences were merged to remove PCR and sequencing errors. CDR3 sequences were aligned to IMGT reference sequences to assign V, D and J gene segments. Each retained sequence needed at least a six-nucleotide match to both a V gene segment and a J gene segment. A rearrangement was called productive if the CDR3 had no stop codons and remained in frame with V and J, and every other rearrangement was called non-productive. CDR3 was defined according to IMGT convention as the region running from the second conserved V-encoded cysteine to the conserved J-encoded phenylalanine. Sequences without an unambiguous match to a single V gene segment were excluded from the earlier analysis of over 500 of the donors. In an earlier analysis of 587 of the donors, a V segment was called functional when productive rearrangements were above 56.7%, and segregating when the standard deviation between donors exceeded 5%. To diagnose cytomegalovirus status from the catalog of TCR beta chain sequences, a statistical classification framework was built. In a later analysis, TCR nucleotide sequences were compared against IMGT/GENE-DB human TR gene sequences so that V and J genes could be assigned. In a later analysis, CDR3 sequences and most-parsimonious VDJ recombination scenarios were assigned using the TCRdist pipeline. In a later analysis, every TCR beta chain was defined by the combination of its CDR3 amino acid sequence and its V-gene family, and reads without a unique V-gene family were dropped. In a later analysis, 500 to 700 highly shared, low-generation-probability nucleotide sequences were removed to address suspected cross-contamination and a sequencing artifact. In a later analysis, a clonal expansion index was calculated for each public chain from normalized within-repertoire ranks of inferred template counts. In a later analysis, generation probabilities were computed with a VDJ recombination model fitted to out-of-frame rearrangements, and the resulting probabilities were checked against IGoR. In a later analysis, hypergeometric tests were used to score TCR-TCR, TCR-HLA and TCR-CMV co-occurrence, with a repertoire-size bias correction applied to TCR pairs. A later analysis estimated false discovery rates by permuting HLA or CMV assignments 20 times. A later analysis grouped co-occurring TCRs with DBSCAN, adding TCRdist sequence similarity when clustering within HLA-allele-positive subsets. For co-occurrence clustering, repertoires with fewer than 30,000 or more than 120,000 public chains were excluded, along with several repertoires with anomalous nucleotide sharing. Drawn from immuneACCESS, this table holds only the in-frame rearrangements with V and J called that TCRdb kept. Clones are partly lost; checked studies trace under half to an unresolved V gene and leave the rest unexplained. V, J and clone size derive from that table, while D and trimming were established from the DNA sequence. In all, the sample holds about 67,000 clones, and around 67% of those were seen once. Approximately 2.2% of the sample is held by the ten biggest clonotypes.

Reading from cysteine to phenylalanine, the CDR3 counts 15 amino acids. Of the read, only the CDR3 DNA is kept; its 45 bases are in frame from base 1. CDR1 and CDR2 (MNHEY, SMNVEV) derive from the germline V gene (reference sequence). Deletion took 5 bases off V and 3 bases off J, with a span of 16 bases between the germline ends. The sample comes from a study of cytomegalovirus exposure and HLA in healthy donors (TCRdb year 2017). A note on the overall study: In an earlier analysis of approximately 640 of the donors, 276 Gb of sequence data and approximately 100 million unique TCR beta sequences from about 179 million T cells were reported. Approximately 300 gigabases of sequencing data and approximately 92 million unique TCR sequences made up an early release that covered over 550 HLA-typed donors. Of the roughly 420 genotyped donors, 65% to 90% were placed in the genetic ancestry cluster associated with self-reported Caucasian donors. The aim of the study was to test whether cataloging public T cell receptors could identify signatures of past pathogen exposure. The study used immunosequencing to profile the T cell repertoires of 670 or so subjects and linked those repertoires to cytomegalovirus serostatus. A separate validation cohort of roughly 130 different subjects was used in addition to the approximately 640-subject first cohort. To predict cytomegalovirus infection status, the study brought together high-throughput TCR immunosequencing, statistical association of individual TCRs with disease status, and machine learning. A later analysis re-examined previously published TCR beta repertoires from several hundred donors and added high-resolution HLA genotyping to investigate patterns of TCR occurrence. Rather than drawing on any new phenotypic data, the later analysis identified candidate immune exposures from TCR beta sequences and the way those sequences occurred across donors. To decide whether each TCR beta V gene segment behaved as functional or pseudogenic, an earlier analysis of fewer than 750 of the donors relied on high-throughput TCR beta sequencing. Donor age, sex, ethnicity and CMV serostatus were compiled alongside the repertoire data. A later genetic analysis used genome-wide SNP genotypes for about 65% of the roughly 670 donors, treating that subset as a discovery cohort. Every repertoire in the discovery cohort had been generated on one and the same sequencing platform. Class I and class II HLA loci were covered by the typing at four-digit resolution. The number of typed donors differed by locus: roughly 629-640 for A, B, C, DRB1 and DQB1; 522 for DQA1; fewer than 610 for DPA1; and 400 to 480 for DPB1. Roughly five DR-DQ haplotypes were handled as single units for association and clustering, since linkage in the cohort was strong. Among some 410 genotyped donors of the cohort, an average of approximately 240,000 unique TCR beta nucleotide sequences was sequenced per donor, of which approximately 18% were non-productive. Broad study findings and their caveats: Because some donors lacked HLA typing at each locus, the association tests relied only on the typed subset. Strong co-occurrence of HLA alleles, especially DR and DQ, made assigning TCR associations to individual alleles difficult. The study gave a list of roughly 150 TCR beta chains associated with cytomegalovirus. A further reported finding was that TCR beta sequences accurately predicted the HLA-A and HLA-B alleles for most subjects in the first cohort. Linkage disequilibrium might explain the correlated functional status among segregating V segments, but an unknown experimental factor could not be ruled out. For the cohort, immune exposure information was limited to CMV serostatus. According to the authors, the approach could potentially be generalized to other disease states and immunological phenotypes. An association between a missense DCLRE1C variant and V-gene and J-gene trimming of TCR beta chains was found in a later genetic analysis and replicated in an independent cohort. Most TCR sequences were observed very rarely across donors, whereas some public TCRs were present in many individuals. According to a later genetic analysis, donors in an Asian-associated ancestry cluster had fewer N-insertions in productive TCRs than the approximately 650-donor mean. This cohort had only TCR beta chains sequenced, and the lack of alpha or paired-chain data limited which features could be detected. Several of the top co-occurrence clusters appeared to be linked to parvovirus B19, influenza, CMV and Epstein-Barr virus, according to a later analysis. In a later analysis, TCR association rates were found to vary across HLA loci, with the most associated TCRs seen for DRB1 alleles and the fewest for HLA-C alleles. According to a later analysis, most CMV-associated TCR beta chains appeared to be HLA-restricted, and the HLA associations seemed to be driven largely by CMV exposure. Because the 87-base-pair reads could not distinguish some IMGT-functional V segments, including TRBV6-2 and TRBV6-3, those segments were excluded. The presence/absence analyses assumed that sequencing depth was roughly uniform across donors, and that assumption may not be true. In vitro tests confirmed that a few of the cytomegalovirus-associated TCR beta chains recognize cytomegalovirus antigens. A cluster of highly shared sequence variants was judged likely to be a technical artifact of the sequencing pipeline. A later analysis associated 15,000 to 20,000 TCR beta sequences with specific HLA alleles at a false discovery rate of 0.05. Cytomegalovirus status was reported to be diagnosed by the classifier with high specificity and sensitivity in both the original and validation cohorts. An earlier analysis of approximately 590 of the donors showed that most TCR beta V segments appeared in productive rearrangements either about 90% or about 30% of the time, which broadly matched IMGT annotations. Approximately 16 rarely observed V segments, including chromosome 9 orphons, were excluded from the earlier analysis of some 590 of the donors because counts were too low. Compared with equally common non-associated chains, HLA-associated TCR beta chains in a later analysis were more clonally expanded and had lower generation probabilities.

The cohort consisted of hundreds of healthy bone marrow donors. All cohort members were sampled while nominally healthy, although unrecorded immune exposures were likely present. The donor tested CMV seronegative, placing the donor among the roughly 340 seronegative members of the cohort. Every donor gave a peripheral blood sample, and the peripheral blood mononuclear cells from that sample were used for TCR beta sequencing. The Qiagen DNeasy Blood Extraction Kit was used to extract genomic DNA from the blood cell samples. This TCR was sampled from a woman in her 30s in good health and CMV-seronegative. The sample comprised PBMCs. The sequence links TRBV27 to TRBJ1-2, and possibly TRBD1, on 5 matching bases. Here is the DNA: TGTGCCAGCAGTGGAGACAGCCTGGGGTACTATGGCTACACCTTC. This sequence encodes CASSGDSLGYYGYTF.